The 30 T cell receptor beta chains in this list originate from one sample, sequenced in a study of T cells after yellow fever vaccination. Each CDR3 protein is one row after TCRdb ran MiXCR on the 5' RACE reads. The sample carries under 400,000 distinct CDR3 sequences, 11% recorded once. This material consisted of PBMCs, taken on the day of the first yellow fever vaccination. All receptors derive from a man aged 18 to 30 who received the YFV17D yellow fever vaccine.

This sequence joins TRBV20-1 and TRBJ2-1; D unclear. The CDR3 sequence is 12 residues long. V shed 7 bases and J shed 4 bases, with 11 bases lying between them. In germline, CDR1 is DFQATT, CDR2 SNEGSKA (reference sequence). In DNA, the CDR3 is TGCAGTGTAGTACAGAATTACAATGAGCAGTTCTTC. Translation: CSVVQNYNEQFF.

This chain connects TRBV30 to TRBJ2-3, with 7 positions matching TRBD2. Losses at the gene ends were 0 bases for V and 7 bases for J; bases not matched to a gene: 10. The CDR3 has 15 residues. CDR1 is GTSNPN and CDR2 is SVGIG in the germline V gene (reference sequence). CDR3 sequence: CAWSVRAGVAYTQYF. CDR3 nucleotides: TGTGCCTGGAGTGTAAGGGCGGGGGTAGCATATACGCAGTATTTT.

V gene TRBV12-3 or TRBV12-4 combines with J gene TRBJ1-1; D is ambiguous. This CDR3 spans 13 amino acids. V shed 5 bases and J shed 11 bases, with 18 bases lying between them. The CDR3 is CASSIDLPTRAFF. CDR3 nucleotide sequence: TGTGCCAGCAGTATTGATCTACCAACGAGGGCTTTCTTT.

This clonotype was counted between two and nine times. The chain has TRBV2 and TRBJ2-7; D gene ambiguous. Trimming took off 8 bases at V and 6 bases at J, with 17 bases between the two ends. Germline CDR1 is SNHLY and CDR2 is FYNNEI. CDR3 length: 13 amino acids. The chain's CDR3 is CASRARQLGEQYV. In nucleotides, the CDR3 is TGTGCCAGCCGGGCGCGGCAATTGGGCGAGCAGTACGTC.

The genes are TRBV6-2 or TRBV6-3 and TRBJ1-1, with D unclear. This CDR3 contains 12 residues. With 6 bases removed from V and 7 bases from J, the gap between germline ends came to 12 bases. Germline V gives CDR1 MNHEY, CDR2 SVGEGT. The CDR3 protein is CASRLATREAFF. In DNA, the CDR3 is TGTGCCAGCAGGTTGGCCACTCGTGAAGCTTTCTTT.

This clonotype was observed a handful of times. At one boundary the junction diverges from the germline segment, which might be a read error. V and J are TRBV6-1 and TRBJ1-5, with TRBD1 identical over 7 bases. Germline V CDR1 and CDR2: MNHNS, SASEGT. CDR3 length equals 14 residues. The CDR3 here is CASALTGHNHPQHF. As DNA, the CDR3 is TGTGCCAGCGCCCTGACAGGGCACAATCACCCCCAGCATTTT.

The gene calls are TRBV7-2 and TRBJ1-1; 7 bases agree with TRBD1. This CDR3 spans 14 amino acids. Germline V gene data show CDR1 as SGHTA and CDR2 as FQGNSA. Unmatched junction bases numbered 4, after V lost 5 bases and J lost 1 base. The CDR3 nucleotides are TGTGCCAGCAGCGCCAACAGGGGGAACACTGAAGCTTTCTTT. The encoded protein is CASSANRGNTEAFF.

This clonotype was counted between two and nine times. V is TRBV5-8 and J is TRBJ1-2; possible D gene TRBD1, 5 bases. Trimming pared 4 bases from V and 8 bases from J, leaving 18 bases between. The CDR3 is made up of 14 amino acids. Germline CDR1 SGHTS, CDR2 YDEGEE. CDR3 residues: CASSQSSRGTGYTF. CDR3 coding DNA: TGTGCCAGCAGCCAATCTTCACGGGGGACGGGCTACACCTTC.

J is TRBJ1-5 and V is TRBV18, with 9 bases identical to TRBD1. There are 15 residues in the CDR3. V shed 3 bases, J shed 7 bases, and the junction held 7 bases outside the gene matches. Per germline, CDR1 KGHSH and CDR2 LQKENI. The CDR3 loop is CASSPRDRVGQPQHF. CDR3 DNA sequence: TGTGCCAGCTCACCTCGGGACAGGGTCGGGCAGCCCCAGCATTTT.

This clonotype showed up many times. The genes are TRBV5-5 and TRBJ1-5; TRBD1 is a possible D gene (6 bases). CDR3 size: 14 residues. Germline CDR1 is SGHKS and CDR2 is YYEKEE (reference sequence). Deletions cut 7 bases from V and 0 bases from J, with 11 bases between. The DNA of the CDR3 is TGTGCCAGCGACGGGGGCCTTAGCAATCAGCCCCAGCATTTT. It is translated as CASDGGLSNQPQHF.

This clonotype was observed a few times. V and J are TRBV12-3 or TRBV12-4 and TRBJ1-4; possible D gene TRBD1, 6 bases. The V and J ends lost 6 bases and 6 bases respectively, with 14 bases between them. The CDR3 sequence is 14 residues long. The DNA of the CDR3 is TGTGCCAGCAGCCCCGCCGGGGGGCATGAAAAACTGTTTTTT. This gives the protein CASSPAGGHEKLFF.

J is TRBJ2-7 and V is TRBV7-2; 11 bases are shared with TRBD2. The V gene end was trimmed by 5 bases and the J gene end by 3 bases; junction bases not matched to a gene: 6. The CDR3 sequence is 15 residues long. Germline V lookup: CDR1 SGHTA, CDR2 FQGNSA. The CDR3 DNA reads TGTGCCAGCAGCCCGCCGGGACTAGCGGTCTACGAGCAGTACTTC. Amino acid sequence: CASSPPGLAVYEQYF.

This clonotype came up many times. This chain joins TRBV11-2 and TRBJ1-1; no reliable D call. From germline, CDR1 is SGHAT and CDR2 FQNNGV. Trimming removed 0 bases at V and 3 bases at J, with 11 bases between. This CDR3 region has 15 residues. The CDR3 spells CASSLDLLGYTEAFF. The CDR3 nucleotides are TGTGCCAGCAGCTTAGATCTGTTGGGTTACACTGAAGCTTTCTTT.

V gene TRBV18 combines with J gene TRBJ1-2; D is unresolved. Germline CDR1 KGHSH, CDR2 LQKENI. CDR3 length equals 17 residues. The V end was cut by 6 bases, the J end by 0 bases, with 20 bases between. The CDR3 nucleotides read TGTGCCAGCTCCCCCAGAAGTCCGGGTCTAGCTAACTATGGCTACACCTTC. It codes for CASSPRSPGLANYGYTF. The entire variable domain, with the rest obtained from reference TRBV18 and TRBJ1-2, is as follows: NAGVMQNPRHLVRRRGQEARLRCSPMKGHSHVYWYRQLPEEGLKFMVYLQKENIIDESGMPKERFSAEFPKEGPSILRIQQVVRGDSAAYFCASSPRSPGLANYGYTFGSGTRLTVV.

As for this clonotype: This may come from a read error, since a much larger clone is one base off. The missing conserved phenylalanine or tryptophan at the end of this CDR3 makes a read error likely. The chain recombines TRBV6-4 with TRBJ2-3; 12 bases fit TRBD2. CDR3 length: 14 amino acids. Germline V gives CDR1 MRHNA, CDR2 SNTAGT. The V and J ends lost 4 bases and 4 bases, in that order; junction bases with no gene match: 0. The CDR3 nucleotides read TGTGCCAGCAGTGCTAGCGGGGGGGCAGATACGCAGTATTCT. The encoded protein is CASSASGGADTQYS.

V and J are TRBV7-8 and TRBJ2-5; tentatively, D is TRBD2 (6 bases). V dropped 5 bases and J dropped 4 bases, with 20 bases sitting between them. The CDR3 runs to 16 residues. Germline V gives CDR1 SGHVS, CDR2 FQNEAQ. The CDR3: CASSPGRFGRRETQYF. In DNA, the CDR3 is TGTGCCAGCAGCCCCGGGAGATTCGGCCGAAGAGAGACCCAGTACTTC.

This clonotype occurred a few times. The chain carries TRBV3-1 and TRBJ1-3; no firm D call. Deletions cut 2 bases from V and 2 bases from J, with 10 bases between. The CDR3 is 15 residues long. Germline CDR1 reads LGHDT; CDR2 reads YNNKEL (reference sequence). The CDR3 sequence is CASSQSGEPGNTIYF. The CDR3 DNA reads TGTGCCAGCAGCCAATCCGGCGAGCCTGGAAACACCATATATTTT.

The rearrangement links TRBV20-1 to TRBJ1-2; 7 bases are a match to TRBD1. The germline CDR1 and CDR2 sequences are DFQATT and SNEGSKA (reference sequence). With V trimmed by 3 bases and J by 8 bases, 12 bases remained unmatched. The CDR3 loop spans 14 amino acids. CDR3 in amino acids: CSARSTRQGKGYTF. The CDR3 bases are TGCAGTGCTAGGTCTACGAGACAGGGCAAAGGCTACACCTTC.

The gene calls are TRBV18 and TRBJ2-3, with 7 bases lining up with TRBD2. Germline values: CDR1 KGHSH, CDR2 LQKENI. V lost 6 bases and J lost 2; bases outside the gene matches: 11. This CDR3 contains 16 residues. The CDR3, as DNA: TGTGCCAGCTCTGATTGGCCTAGCGGTGACACAGATACGCAGTATTTT. It yields the protein CASSDWPSGDTDTQYF.

This clonotype was picked up many times. The V call is TRBV18, the J call TRBJ2-5, with a possible D match to TRBD1 (7 bases). The germline V and J ends were trimmed by 2 bases and 5 bases, with 15 bases remaining between them. The germline gives CDR1 KGHSH, CDR2 LQKENI. The CDR3 has 15 residues. The CDR3: CASSPNRGGSETQYF. DNA for the CDR3: TGTGCCAGCTCACCAAACAGGGGAGGTTCGGAGACCCAGTACTTC.

The chain employs TRBV27 and TRBJ1-2, with 9 bases aligning to TRBD1. Trimming took 5 bases from V and 4 from J; bases not matched to a gene: 8. This CDR3 is 15 amino acids long. Germline CDR1 is MNHEY and CDR2 is SMNVEV (reference sequence). CDR3 protein: CASSPRQGVIYGYTF. In DNA, the CDR3 is TGTGCCAGCAGTCCTCGACAGGGGGTAATCTATGGCTACACCTTC.

A word on this clonotype: A much larger clone lies a single base off, so this may be a read error. The chain employs TRBV3-1 and TRBJ1-1, with a possible D match to TRBD1 (5 bases). The CDR3 extends over 15 amino acids. Germline lookup yields CDR1 LGHDT and CDR2 YNNKEL (reference sequence). In DNA, the CDR3 is TGTGCCACCAGCCAAAGATGGGGGTCTGACACTGAAGCTTTCTTT. Translating it yields CATSQRWGSDTEAFF.

This clonotype has a handful of counts. This chain uses TRBV7-3 with TRBJ2-5; 13 bases match TRBD2. CDR1 SGHTA and CDR2 FQGTGA come from the germline V gene. CDR3 length: 17 amino acids. V was clipped by 2 bases and J by 2 bases; unmatched bases: 5. This chain's CDR3 is CASSLVGTSGTQETQYF. In nucleotides, the CDR3 is TGTGCCAGCAGCTTAGTCGGGACTAGCGGGACTCAAGAGACCCAGTACTTC.

This clonotype was seen more than once but under ten times. This sequence joins TRBV20-1 and TRBJ2-3; the match to TRBD2 covers 8 bases. There are 15 residues in the CDR3. Germline V gene sequence: CDR1 DFQATT, CDR2 SNEGSKA (reference sequence). After removal of 0 bases from V and 4 bases from J, the junction contained 6 bases not matched to a gene. CDR3 region: CSARDRQRGSDTQYF. The CDR3 DNA is TGCAGTGCTAGAGATCGCCAGCGGGGGTCAGATACGCAGTATTTT.

This clonotype was counted a single time. The chain combines TRBV5-3 with TRBJ2-3; D remains unclear. TRBV5-3 counts as an open reading frame of uncertain function. Deletions cut 9 bases from V and 1 base from J, with 24 bases between. This CDR3 is built from 17 residues. The CDR3 is CAMGTGQTYSGTDTQYF. In DNA, the CDR3 is TGTGCCATGGGCACCGGGCAGACCTACAGTGGCACAGATACGCAGTATTTT.

This clonotype was seen a handful of times. This rearrangement joins TRBV3-1 to TRBJ1-6; tentative D call: TRBD1 (6 bases). The V end was cut by 5 bases, the J end by 10 bases, with 18 bases between. This CDR3 spans 15 amino acids. The germline V gene has CDR1 LGHDT and CDR2 YNNKEL (reference sequence). The CDR3 region has the DNA TGTGCCAGCAGCTACCGGGACAATGGGGGATCACCCCTCCACTTT. Its protein product is CASSYRDNGGSPLHF.

This clonotype was picked up a small number of times. V usage is TRBV29-1 and J usage is TRBJ2-7, with D tentatively TRBD2 (5 bases). Germline V CDR1 and CDR2: SQVTM, ANQGSEA. The length of the CDR3 is 13 residues. V gave up 4 bases and J gave up 4 bases, with 14 bases separating them. The CDR3 loop reads CSVVLVGSYEQYV. The CDR3 coding sequence is TGCAGCGTTGTACTAGTGGGGTCGTACGAGCAGTACGTC.

This chain uses TRBV5-2 with TRBJ2-3; the table names TRBD2, a call not compared with the DNA. TRBV5-2 is a recognized pseudogene. The CDR3 has 12 residues. The CDR3 nucleotides read TGTGCCAGGGGCTCGGGGGGGGATACGCAGTATTTT. Translation gives CARGSGGDTQYF.

The chain recombines TRBV24-1 with TRBJ2-5; tentatively, D is TRBD1 (7 bases). CDR1 and CDR2 from the germline V gene are KGHDR and SFDVKD. Trimming stripped 4 bases from V and 5 bases from J, with 10 bases between. The CDR3 contains 13 residues. CDR3 protein: CATSDRGAETQYF. For the CDR3, the DNA is TGTGCCACCAGTGACAGGGGGGCCGAGACCCAGTACTTC.

V usage is TRBV12-3 or TRBV12-4 and J usage is TRBJ1-1; D is unclear. V was cut by 7 bases and J by 5 bases, with 14 bases left in between. The CDR3 length is 13 residues. The CDR3, as DNA: TGTGCCAGCACCCCGGACGGGGTGACTGAAGCTTTCTTT. Its protein is CASTPDGVTEAFF.